A single sample is the source of the 20 T cell receptor beta chains below, sequenced in a study of identical twins (dated by TCRdb to 2015 to 2016). Library prep was done by 5' RACE. The run used an Illumina HiSeq 2000. The raw public data were reprocessed by TCRdb itself: fastp quality trimming at Q25, MiXCR clonotype calling, in-frame beta chains only. All rows with the same CDR3 protein become a single entry with the most common DNA and genes. The table for this sample lists more than 350,000 distinct CDR3 sequences; 8.5% to 10% of them were counted only once. The ten largest account for under 9.5% of the sample. The sequencing input was naive T cells sorted from blood. The cell subset or site label, read with the paper, signifies: cells isolated with a human naive T-cell isolation kit. These receptors were collected from a woman aged 50 to 65 in good health.

This clonotype was observed a handful of times. V gene TRBV20-1 combines with J gene TRBJ1-5, with D possibly matching TRBD1 (6 bases). The length of the CDR3 is 13 residues. The germline V and J ends were trimmed by 5 bases and 5 bases, with 13 bases remaining between them. From germline, CDR1 is DFQATT and CDR2 SNEGSKA (reference sequence). In DNA form, the CDR3 reads TGCAGTGCTGGGTACAGGGCGGATCAGCCCCAGCATTTT. Its translation: CSAGYRADQPQHF.

The chain combines TRBV3-1 with TRBJ2-5; the match to TRBD2 covers 8 bases. The length of the CDR3 is 19 residues. Germline lookup yields CDR1 LGHDT and CDR2 YNNKEL (reference sequence). V lost 1 base to trimming and J lost 5 bases; unmatched junction nucleotides: 18. The CDR3 region has the DNA TGTGCCAGCAGCCAAGTCCCACCGGGACTAGGGGATCGCCAGGAGACCCAGTACTTC. Translated: CASSQVPPGLGDRQETQYF.

The V and J genes are TRBV7-9 and TRBJ2-1; weak D call: TRBD2 (5 bases). The CDR3 extends over 13 amino acids. CDR1 and CDR2 from the germline V gene are SEHNR and FQNEAQ (reference sequence). V was shortened by 5 bases and J by 3 bases, with 8 bases between the two germline ends. CDR3 nucleotides: TGTGCCAGCAGCGCCAGCGGCTACAATGAGCAGTTCTTC. Protein sequence: CASSASGYNEQFF.

CDR3: CAISGHQTAANYGYTF. CDR3 bases: TGTGCCATCAGTGGTCATCAGACAGCTGCCAACTATGGCTACACCTTC. The chain joins TRBV10-3 to TRBJ1-2; possible D gene TRBD1, 5 bases. The length of the CDR3 is 16 residues. Germline CDR1 ENHRY, CDR2 SYGVKD. V shed 4 bases and J shed 2 bases, with 17 bases lying between them.

The rearrangement joins TRBV20-1 to TRBJ2-6, with 7 bases identical to TRBD1. Trimming took 2 bases from V and 0 from J; bases not matched to a gene: 7. Germline V gene data show CDR1 as DFQATT and CDR2 as SNEGSKA (reference sequence). The CDR3 loop spans 17 amino acids. The CDR3 DNA sequence: TGCAGTGCTAGAACTCCAGGGGGTCGCTCTGGGGCCAACGTCCTGACTTTC. Its translation: CSARTPGGRSGANVLTF.

Only a few counts were recorded for this clonotype. The chain has TRBV12-3 or TRBV12-4 and TRBJ1-1; D is unclear. The CDR3 spans 18 residues. Trimming took off 3 bases at V and 1 base at J, with 21 bases between the two ends. The CDR3 here is CASSLGWPNHDENTEAFF. In DNA, the CDR3 is TGTGCCAGCAGTTTGGGGTGGCCCAACCACGACGAGAACACTGAAGCTTTCTTT.

The chain links TRBV6-5 to TRBJ1-1, with 8 bases that match TRBD1. There are 13 residues in the CDR3. Unmatched junction bases numbered 2, after V lost 5 bases and J lost 3 bases. Germline assignment: CDR1 MNHEY and CDR2 SVGAGI. CDR3 protein: CASSGTGDTEAFF. DNA for the CDR3: TGTGCCAGCAGTGGGACAGGTGACACTGAAGCTTTCTTT.

This clonotype appeared a few times. V gene TRBV4-1 combines with J gene TRBJ2-7, with D possibly called TRBD1 or TRBD2 (6 bases each). Trimming removed 1 base from V and 5 bases from J, with 15 bases in between. CDR3 size: 15 residues. Looked up from germline, CDR1 is MGHRA and CDR2 is YSYEKL. CDR3: CASSQGVGGGDEQYF. DNA of the CDR3: TGCGCCAGCAGCCAAGGAGTCGGGGGCGGGGACGAGCAGTACTTC.

This clonotype has more than one count but fewer than ten. This rearrangement joins TRBV7-4 to TRBJ1-6; the match to TRBD1 covers 8 bases. Germline V gene lookup returns CDR1 SGHVT and CDR2 SQSDAQ. CDR3 size: 16 residues. The ends lost 4 bases at V and 7 bases at J; junction bases unmatched: 9. Here the CDR3 reads CASSYGTGWWNSPLHF. CDR3 nucleotides: TGTGCCAGCAGCTACGGGACAGGCTGGTGGAATTCACCCCTCCACTTT.

In its sample, this clonotype was seen many times. This chain links TRBV12-5 with TRBJ2-7; possible D gene TRBD1, 6 bases. Trimming pared 0 bases from V and 5 bases from J, leaving 11 bases between. In germline, CDR1 is LGHNT, CDR2 FRNRAP. This CDR3 region has 14 residues. The CDR3 nucleotides are TGTGCTAGTGGTTTGGTACGGCCAGGGGACGAGCAGTACGTC. Its translation is CASGLVRPGDEQYV.

The V gene is TRBV29-1, the J gene TRBJ2-2, with D uncertain. V was pared by 4 bases and J by 1 base, with 10 bases between. The CDR3 consists of 14 residues. Looked up from germline, CDR1 is SQVTM and CDR2 is ANQGSEA. The CDR3 protein is CSVVVGLNTGELFF. DNA for the CDR3: TGCAGCGTTGTGGTGGGTCTGAACACCGGGGAGCTGTTTTTT.

This clonotype has a count of ten or more. The J gene is TRBJ2-2, the V gene TRBV5-5; 10 bases align to TRBD2. From germline, CDR1 is SGHKS and CDR2 YYEKEE (reference sequence). The CDR3 consists of 17 residues. After removal of 0 bases from V and 2 bases from J, the junction contained 4 bases not matched to a gene. In DNA form, the CDR3 reads TGTGCCAGCAGCTTGGGACTAGCGGGTTTAAACACCGGGGAGCTGTTTTTT. The encoded protein is CASSLGLAGLNTGELFF.

This clonotype was found a few times. J is TRBJ2-7 and V is TRBV6-5, with TRBD1 matching over 8 bases. This CDR3 comprises 14 residues. The V and J ends lost 4 bases and 3 bases, in that order; junction bases with no gene match: 5. The V gene's germline CDR1 is MNHEY and CDR2 SVGAGI. CDR3 in DNA: TGTGCCAGCAGTTCCGGACAGGGCGGCTACGAGCAGTACTTC. It codes for CASSSGQGGYEQYF.

This clonotype was counted ten times or more. The chain combines TRBV29-1 with TRBJ2-1, with 7 bases aligning to TRBD1. J lost 7 bases, V lost 3 bases, and 9 bases had no gene match. The germline V gene encodes CDR1 SQVTM and CDR2 ANQGSEA. The CDR3 runs 14 residues. The CDR3 DNA sequence: TGCAGCGTTGAGACAGGGTCCCCCATGAATGAGCAGTTCTTC. The encoded protein is CSVETGSPMNEQFF.

This clonotype showed up just a few times. The DNA of the CDR3 is TGCGCCAGCAGCCAACAGGGAACCCAAGAGACCCAGTACTTC. The encoded protein is CASSQQGTQETQYF. V usage is TRBV5-1 and J usage is TRBJ2-5; a possible D gene is TRBD1 (6 bases). V gave up 4 bases and J gave up 1 base, with 11 bases separating them. CDR1 is SGHRS and CDR2 is YFSETQ in the germline V gene. This CDR3 is built from 14 residues. The full variable domain, in which reference TRBV5-1 and TRBJ2-5 provide the parts outside the CDR3, is KAGVTQTPRYLIKTRGQQVTLSCSPISGHRSVSWYQQTPGQGLQFLFEYFSETQRNKGNFPGRFSGRQFSNSRSEMNVSTLELGDSALYLCASSQQGTQETQYFGPGTRLLVL.

This clonotype has more than one count but fewer than ten. This rearrangement joins TRBV27 to TRBJ2-5, with D perhaps being TRBD1 or TRBD2 (5 bases each). CDR3 size: 13 residues. Trimming took 4 bases from V and 5 from J, leaving 11 bases between them. CDR1 is MNHEY and CDR2 is SMNVEV in the germline V gene (reference sequence). The CDR3 loop is CASSSRGSETQYF. CDR3 nucleotides: TGTGCCAGCAGTTCGAGGGGATCGGAGACCCAGTACTTC.

This clonotype was seen more than once but under ten times. This rearrangement joins TRBV15 to TRBJ2-2, with no clear D. The CDR3 loop spans 13 amino acids. Trimming pared 0 bases from V and 6 bases from J, leaving 5 bases between. Germline-derived CDR1 and CDR2 are LNHNV and YYDKDF (reference sequence). The CDR3 DNA reads as TGTGCCACCAGCAGAGATATGTCCGGGGAGCTGTTTTTT. The encoded protein is CATSRDMSGELFF.

This chain connects TRBV6-1 to TRBJ2-2; D gene uncertain. V was pared by 11 bases and J by 0 bases, with 16 bases between. CDR3 length: 15 residues. CDR1 and CDR2 from the germline V gene are MNHNS and SASEGT. The CDR3 sequence: CAHPGPGANTGELFF. CDR3 coding DNA: TGTGCCCACCCCGGGCCAGGCGCGAACACCGGGGAGCTGTTTTTT.

V gene TRBV5-1 combines with J gene TRBJ2-1; TRBD2 aligns across 10 bases. The CDR3 loop spans 16 amino acids. The trim removed 1 base at V and 7 bases at J, leaving 8 bases unmatched. Germline loops: CDR1 SGHRS, CDR2 YFSETQ. DNA of the CDR3: TGCGCCAGCAGCTTGACCCTAGCGGGAGATGGGAATGAGCAGTTCTTC. Protein sequence: CASSLTLAGDGNEQFF. Looking up the rest from reference TRBV5-1 and TRBJ2-1 gives the full variable domain: KAGVTQTPRYLIKTRGQQVTLSCSPISGHRSVSWYQQTPGQGLQFLFEYFSETQRNKGNFPGRFSGRQFSNSRSEMNVSTLELGDSALYLCASSLTLAGDGNEQFFGPGTRLTVL.

This clonotype was counted between two and nine times. The chain uses TRBV5-1 and TRBJ2-7; the D is unclear. The germline V gene encodes CDR1 SGHRS and CDR2 YFSETQ. V lost 4 bases and J 3 bases, leaving 11 bases between the germline ends. The CDR3 contains 13 residues. The CDR3 DNA reads TGCGCCAGCAGCCTGACGCCGGTCTACGAGCAGTACGTC. Protein sequence: CASSLTPVYEQYV.